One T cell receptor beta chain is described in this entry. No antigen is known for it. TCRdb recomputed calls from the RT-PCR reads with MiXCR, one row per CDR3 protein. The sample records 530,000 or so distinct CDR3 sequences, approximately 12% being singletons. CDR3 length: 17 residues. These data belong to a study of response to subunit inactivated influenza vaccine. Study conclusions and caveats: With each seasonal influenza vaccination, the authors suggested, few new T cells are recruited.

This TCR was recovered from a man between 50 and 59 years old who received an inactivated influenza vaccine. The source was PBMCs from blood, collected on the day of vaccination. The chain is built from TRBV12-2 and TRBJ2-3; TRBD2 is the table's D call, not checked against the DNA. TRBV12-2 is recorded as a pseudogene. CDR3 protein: CASRSLEVPGATDTQYF. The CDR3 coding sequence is TGTGCAAGTCGCTCGCTCGAAGTTCCGGGAGCCACAGATACGCAGTATTTT.